Listed below are T cell receptor beta chains from one sample, sequenced in a study of CD8 T cells in Susac syndrome. TCRdb used MiXCR to reprocess the immunoSEQ multiplex PCR reads, holding one entry per CDR3 protein. The table includes 70,000 or so distinct CDR3 sequences, approximately 95% detected once. Sequences were obtained from CD8+ T cells from PBMCs. The receptors shown here come from a human donor with multiple sclerosis. The CDR3 runs from the conserved cysteine through the conserved F or W. Fields, in order: D gene, V gene, J gene, clone size, CDR3 DNA, CDR3 protein. The D gene is left open where the match is weak. Expanded clones are given a class, and other clones once, few, many or no size at all.

d_call: TRBD1; v_call: TRBV5-4; j_call: TRBJ1-1; clone_size: -; cdr3_nt: TGTGCCAGCAGCGGGGTGGCGACAGGGGATGGCACTGAAGCTTTCTTT; cdr3_aa: CASSGVATGDGTEAFF
d_call: TRBD1; v_call: TRBV7-9; j_call: TRBJ1-4; clone_size: -; cdr3_nt: TGTGCCAGCAGCTCCCGGACAGGGGATGAAAAACTGTTTTTT; cdr3_aa: CASSSRTGDEKLFF
d_call: -; v_call: TRBV12-3/TRBV12-4; j_call: TRBJ2-5; clone_size: -; cdr3_nt: TGTGCCAGCAGTCGGGCTAGGTCAGGGACCCAGTACTTC; cdr3_aa: CASSRARSGTQYF
d_call: -; v_call: TRBV11-3; j_call: TRBJ2-7; clone_size: -; cdr3_nt: TGTGCCAGCAGCCACTACTTCGGGGAGGAGCAGTACTTC; cdr3_aa: CASSHYFGEEQYF
d_call: TRBD1; v_call: TRBV3-1; j_call: TRBJ2-7; clone_size: -; cdr3_nt: TGTGCCAGCAGCCAAGGCAGGGGGCTCTACGAGCAGTACTTC; cdr3_aa: CASSQGRGLYEQYF
d_call: TRBD1; v_call: TRBV3-1; j_call: TRBJ2-7; clone_size: -; cdr3_nt: TGTGCCAGCAGCCAAGATAACTCGCAAGACAGGGAGAGCTCCTACGAGCAGTACTTC; cdr3_aa: CASSQDNSQDRESSYEQYF
d_call: TRBD2; v_call: TRBV13; j_call: TRBJ2-1; clone_size: -; cdr3_nt: TGTGCCAGCAGCTTAGGCGGCGGGAGGGCCAAAAATGAGCAGTTCTTC; cdr3_aa: CASSLGGGRAKNEQFF
d_call: -; v_call: TRBV29-1; j_call: TRBJ2-7; clone_size: once; cdr3_nt: TGCAGCGCTGTGATCGCGCACACCTACGAGCAGTACTTC; cdr3_aa: CSAVIAHTYEQYF
d_call: -; v_call: TRBV9; j_call: TRBJ1-2; clone_size: -; cdr3_nt: TGTGCCAGCAGCACCCGTCATCGGAGGGTGGTTGGCTACACCTTC; cdr3_aa: CASSTRHRRVVGYTF
d_call: -; v_call: TRBV12-3/TRBV12-4; j_call: TRBJ2-2; clone_size: -; cdr3_nt: TGTGCCAGCAGACTGACGGGGGATGGGCCGAACACCGGGGAGCTGCTTTTT; cdr3_aa: CASRLTGDGPNTGELLF
d_call: TRBD1; v_call: TRBV15; j_call: TRBJ2-5; clone_size: -; cdr3_nt: TGTGCCACCAGCGGACCGAGAACGAGGGGGCTAGAGACCCAGTACTTC; cdr3_aa: CATSGPRTRGLETQYF
d_call: -; v_call: TRBV19; j_call: TRBJ1-4; clone_size: -; cdr3_nt: TGTGCCACCACGGGGGAAGGGATTGAAAAACTGTTTTTT; cdr3_aa: CATTGEGIEKLFF
d_call: -; v_call: TRBV25-1; j_call: TRBJ1-6; clone_size: -; cdr3_nt: TGTGCCAGCAGTGAATTAGGGACCCGATCACCCCTCCACTTT; cdr3_aa: CASSELGTRSPLHF
d_call: -; v_call: TRBV29-1; j_call: TRBJ1-2; clone_size: -; cdr3_nt: TGCAGCGTTGATCCCGGGGAGGGAATGGGCTACACCTTC; cdr3_aa: CSVDPGEGMGYTF
d_call: -; v_call: TRBV12-3/TRBV12-4; j_call: TRBJ2-3; clone_size: -; cdr3_nt: TGTGCCAGCAACCCTGGGGGAAGGGGTGCAGATACGCAGTATTTT; cdr3_aa: CASNPGGRGADTQYF
d_call: -; v_call: TRBV29-1; j_call: TRBJ2-7; clone_size: -; cdr3_nt: TGCAGCGTTGAAACTAGAACGCGGCAGTACTTC; cdr3_aa: CSVETRTRQYF
d_call: -; v_call: TRBV29-1; j_call: TRBJ1-1; clone_size: -; cdr3_nt: TGCAGCGCCCGGGGCAGGGACTCCACGGTTGAAGCTTTCTTT; cdr3_aa: CSARGRDSTVEAFF
d_call: -; v_call: TRBV15; j_call: TRBJ1-2; clone_size: once; cdr3_nt: TGTGCCACCAGCGGAACGACAGTTGCCTATGGCTACACCTTC; cdr3_aa: CATSGTTVAYGYTF
d_call: -; v_call: TRBV30; j_call: TRBJ2-7; clone_size: -; cdr3_nt: TGTGCCTGGAGTGATCCTGGGACGGAGATCTACGAGCAGTACTTC; cdr3_aa: CAWSDPGTEIYEQYF
d_call: TRBD2; v_call: TRBV20-1; j_call: TRBJ2-7; clone_size: -; cdr3_nt: TGCAGTGCTAGAGGGGCTAGCGGGAGTTCCCACGAGCAGTACTTC; cdr3_aa: CSARGASGSSHEQYF
d_call: -; v_call: TRBV20-1; j_call: TRBJ2-3; clone_size: -; cdr3_nt: TGCAGTGCTGAAAGGGGGGCGGCAGATACGCAGTATTTT; cdr3_aa: CSAERGAADTQYF
d_call: -; v_call: TRBV29-1; j_call: TRBJ1-1; clone_size: -; cdr3_nt: TGCAGCGTTGAAAGGATGGCTGAAGCTTTCTTT; cdr3_aa: CSVERMAEAFF
d_call: TRBD2; v_call: TRBV19; j_call: TRBJ2-5; clone_size: -; cdr3_nt: TGTGCCAGTAGCGGACTAGCGGGGGAGGAGACCCAGTACTTC; cdr3_aa: CASSGLAGEETQYF
d_call: -; v_call: TRBV5-1; j_call: TRBJ2-7; clone_size: once; cdr3_nt: TGCGCCAGCAGCCCTCTGGGTAGCGGCTTTAGGGCCTACGAGCAGTACTTC; cdr3_aa: CASSPLGSGFRAYEQYF
d_call: -; v_call: TRBV30; j_call: TRBJ2-3; clone_size: once; cdr3_nt: TGTGCCTGGAGTGCTGGAGACGTAGGGACAGATACGCAGTATTTT; cdr3_aa: CAWSAGDVGTDTQYF
d_call: TRBD2; v_call: TRBV19; j_call: TRBJ2-5; clone_size: -; cdr3_nt: TGTGCCAGTAGTATAGATGGACTAGCAGTTCAAGAGACCCAGTACTTC; cdr3_aa: CASSIDGLAVQETQYF
d_call: TRBD2; v_call: TRBV29-1; j_call: TRBJ2-7; clone_size: -; cdr3_nt: TGCAGCGTTGGGGCTAGCGGTTCCTACGAGCAGTACTTC; cdr3_aa: CSVGASGSYEQYF
d_call: -; v_call: TRBV29-1; j_call: TRBJ2-5; clone_size: -; cdr3_nt: TGCAGCGTTGGCCATCGGGAAGAGACCCAGTACTTC; cdr3_aa: CSVGHREETQYF